Sequencing of this T cell receptor (beta chain) was carried out in a study of cytomegalovirus exposure and HLA in healthy donors (dated by TCRdb to about 2017). For context, the study as a whole: According to a later analysis, the approximately 120 validation repertoires were produced on the same platform as the approximately 620 repertoires of the first cohort. A separate validation cohort of about 110 different subjects was used in addition to the roughly 720-subject first cohort. The study combined high-throughput TCR immunosequencing, statistical association of individual TCRs with disease status, and machine learning to predict cytomegalovirus infection status. The study aimed to test whether cataloging public T cell receptors could reveal signatures of past pathogen exposure. Study-wide conclusions, independent of this receptor: Most TCR sequences were seen in very few donors, while some public TCRs were found in many individuals. The validation cohort had no HLA typing available for a later analysis, so co-occurrence within that cohort was assessed over all 120 or so repertoires. A total of around 150 TCR beta chains were listed by the study as associated with cytomegalovirus. According to the authors, the approach could potentially be generalized to other disease states and immunological phenotypes. Cytomegalovirus status was reported to be diagnosed by the classifier with high specificity and sensitivity in both the original and validation cohorts. A few of the identified cytomegalovirus-associated TCR beta chains were confirmed in vitro to be specific for cytomegalovirus antigens. Subsequent analysis determined that TCRs grouped into clusters in the first cohort also showed a tendency toward co-occurrence across the approximately 120 validation repertoires, and approximately 94% of cluster scores exceeded 0.

In regard to this clone: Its cognate antigen has yet to be identified. Base quality data are lacking; no much larger clone is found one base away.

The method behind the library was the immunoSEQ multiplex PCR assay. For the original study's pipeline: A statistical classification framework was developed to diagnose cytomegalovirus status using the catalog of TCR beta chain sequences. Sourced from immuneACCESS, this table was stored by TCRdb with only in-frame sequences that have V and J called. A share of the clones is absent; for the studies checked, an unresolved V gene accounts for under half, and the remainder has no known explanation. V and J calls and clone size come straight from that table; D and trimming were deduced from the DNA. The sample profile shows more than 95,000 clones; 86% of them were found once. The top ten constitute over 4% of the sample. Separate from the approximately 670-subject first cohort, the validation cohort of 95 to 150 subjects was the group to which the donors belonged. Including cysteine and phenylalanine, the CDR3 has 13 amino acids. The CDR3 DNA has 39 bases and is translated from base 1. V is cut back by 4 bases and J by 8 bases, with 8 bases in the junction unmatched. Based on the germline V gene (reference sequence), the CDR1 and CDR2 sequences are GTSNPN and SVGIG.

Sequences were obtained from PBMCs. This receptor was taken from a man younger than 35 in good health and CMV-seronegative. Recombination joined TRBV30 with TRBJ1-2; TRBD1 fits 9 bases in the junction. CDR3 protein: CAWNEQGAGGYTF. The DNA is as follows: TGTGCCTGGAACGAACAGGGGGCGGGGGGCTACACCTTC.